Each of the 30 T cell receptor beta chains below was sequenced from the same sample in a study of T cell therapy after organ transplantation. The table came from immunoSEQ multiplex PCR; TCRdb's copy has only in-frame clones and leaves some out. The table includes tens of thousands of clones, approximately 94% detected once. No cognate antigen is known for these TCRs. The specimen comprised CD8+ T cells from blood, sampled before autologous CMV-specific T cell therapy. The source is a human patient who had received a solid organ transplant and had CMV disease.

The J gene is TRBJ1-2, the V gene TRBV6-5, with D uncertain. In germline, CDR1 is MNHEY, CDR2 SVGAGI. With 2 bases removed from V and 4 bases from J, the gap between germline ends came to 8 bases. The CDR3 spans 13 residues. This CDR3 reads CASSYDGLYGYTF. CDR3 sequence (DNA): TGTGCCAGCAGTTACGACGGCCTCTATGGCTACACCTTC.

The CDR3 nucleotides are TGTGCCAGCAGCTTGTTCCGGGGTCGGAATGAGCAGTTCTTC. Translating it yields CASSLFRGRNEQFF. The chain combines TRBV5-6 with TRBJ2-1, with a weak D call TRBD2 (5 bases). The CDR3 is 14 amino acids. The V and J ends lost 1 base and 7 bases respectively, with 12 bases between them. CDR1 is SGHDT, CDR2 YYEEEE, per germline.

The J gene is TRBJ2-3, the V gene TRBV5-1, with 10 bases fitting TRBD2. Germline V gives CDR1 SGHRS, CDR2 YFSETQ. J lost 2 bases, V lost 4 bases, and 10 bases had no gene match. This CDR3 spans 17 amino acids. The CDR3 region is CASSPAGTSAPTDTQYF. The CDR3 DNA follows: TGCGCCAGCAGCCCAGCCGGGACTAGCGCTCCCACAGATACGCAGTATTTT.

The rearrangement links TRBV4-2 to TRBJ2-7; 7 bases are a match to TRBD1. Unmatched junction bases numbered 8, after V lost 4 bases and J lost 2 bases. CDR3 length: 15 residues. In germline, CDR1 is LGHNA, CDR2 YNFKEQ. Here the CDR3 DNA reads TGTGCCAGCAGCCTCGAGGGGGCGATTACCTACGAGCAGTACTTC. Protein: CASSLEGAITYEQYF.

V gene TRBV11-2 combines with J gene TRBJ1-2; D possibly corresponds to TRBD1 (6 bases). Looked up from germline, CDR1 is SGHAT and CDR2 is FQNNGV. This CDR3 is built from 16 residues. V lost 5 bases to trimming and J lost 1 base, with 17 bases between them. The CDR3 is CASSPGQKFYNYGYTF. In DNA form, the CDR3 reads TGTGCCAGCAGCCCCGGACAGAAGTTTTATAACTATGGCTACACCTTC.

Note on this clone: Additional DNA sequences in this sample encode the identical CDR3. The chain couples TRBV30 to TRBJ1-1; possible D gene TRBD1, 5 bases. There are 12 residues in the CDR3. CDR1 and CDR2 from the germline V gene are GTSNPN and SVGIG (reference sequence). V was pared by 0 bases and J by 3 bases, with 5 bases between. The CDR3 here is CAWSVGDTEAFF. The CDR3 DNA reads as TGTGCCTGGAGTGTGGGGGACACTGAAGCTTTCTTT.

The CDR3, as DNA: TGTGCCTGGAGTCATGACAGTGTTGGCGAGCAGTACTTC. Translated, it gives CAWSHDSVGEQYF. The chain links TRBV30 to TRBJ2-7; D is possibly TRBD1 (5 bases). There are 13 residues in the CDR3. V lost 2 bases, J lost 6 bases, and 14 bases lay in between. CDR1 is GTSNPN and CDR2 is SVGIG in the germline V gene (reference sequence). The full variable domain, its missing parts supplied by reference TRBV30 and TRBJ2-7, is SQTIHQWPATLVQPVGSPLSLECTVEGTSNPNLYWYRQAAGRGLQLLFYSVGIGQISSEVPQNLSASRPQDRQFILSSKKLLLSDSGFYLCAWSHDSVGEQYFGPGTRLTVT.

This clone was seen a few times. The chain carries TRBV30 and TRBJ1-1; 7 bases agree with TRBD1. The germline gives CDR1 GTSNPN, CDR2 SVGIG (reference sequence). The CDR3 is 13 residues long. J gave up 2 bases and V 3 bases, and 3 bases lay outside the gene matches. CDR3 nucleotides: TGTGCCTGGAGCGGGGACAGTAACACTGAAGCTTTCTTT. Its protein is CAWSGDSNTEAFF.

V and J are TRBV15 and TRBJ2-7, with 11 bases that match TRBD1. The CDR3 is 16 amino acids. CDR1 and CDR2 (germline): LNHNV, YYDKDF (reference sequence). V lost 3 bases, J lost 1 base, and 5 bases stayed unmatched. The CDR3 loop is CATSRSGTGGSYEQYF. For the CDR3, the DNA is TGTGCCACCAGCAGGTCCGGGACAGGGGGTTCCTACGAGCAGTACTTC.

This clone was picked up a small number of times. The genes are TRBV30 and TRBJ1-1; perhaps TRBD1 as D (6 bases). Trimming took off 4 bases at V and 1 base at J, with 7 bases between the two ends. Per the germline V gene, CDR1 is GTSNPN and CDR2 is SVGIG (reference sequence). The CDR3 consists of 12 residues. CDR3: CAWTQGNTEAFF. In DNA form, the CDR3 reads TGTGCCTGGACACAGGGGAACACTGAAGCTTTCTTT.

The genes are TRBV6-1 and TRBJ2-7, with a tentative D call TRBD1 (6 bases). Trimming removed 0 bases from V and 0 bases from J, with 15 bases in between. From germline, CDR1 is MNHNS and CDR2 SASEGT. This CDR3 comprises 17 residues. CDR3 in DNA: TGTGCCAGCAGTGAAGCCGGGGCCGGGACATACTCCTACGAGCAGTACTTC. It specifies CASSEAGAGTYSYEQYF.

This clone has only one observation. The gene calls are TRBV6-6 and TRBJ1-1, with 7 bases aligning to TRBD1. The V segment lost 5 bases and the J segment 5 bases; nucleotides outside the gene matches: 5. The CDR3 spans 13 residues. Germline assignment: CDR1 MNHNY and CDR2 SVGAGI (reference sequence). CDR3 region: CASSDQGGTEAFF. The CDR3 nucleotides are TGTGCCAGCAGTGACCAGGGGGGGACTGAAGCTTTCTTT.

This clone was seen only once. The V call is TRBV6-5, the J call TRBJ1-1; 7 bases are a match to TRBD1. Per the germline V gene, CDR1 is MNHEY and CDR2 is SVGAGI. The CDR3 is 13 amino acids. V trimming: 5 bases; J trimming: 6 bases; junction bases outside the gene matches: 6. The CDR3 nucleotides are TGTGCCAGCAGTACCACGACAGGGTCTGAAGCTTTCTTT. Translation gives CASSTTTGSEAFF.

The CDR3 spells CASSRTGATDTQYF. CDR3 nucleotides: TGTGCCAGCAGCCGGACAGGGGCGACAGATACGCAGTATTTT. The gene calls are TRBV14 and TRBJ2-3, with TRBD1 matching over 9 bases. The junction had 2 bases not matched to a gene; V was cut back by 4 bases and J by 3 bases. Germline V gene sequence: CDR1 SGHDN, CDR2 FVKESK. This CDR3 has 14 residues.

There are a few counts of this clone. This chain connects TRBV4-1 to TRBJ1-5; D is ambiguous. CDR3 length: 15 residues. CDR1 is MGHRA, CDR2 YSYEKL, per germline. Trimming left V 1 base short and J 3 bases short, with 10 bases between. CDR3 coding DNA: TGCGCCAGCAGCCAAGCTGGGAGATCCAATCAGCCCCAGCATTTT. Its translation: CASSQAGRSNQPQHF.

The chain joins TRBV6-5 to TRBJ1-1, with TRBD1 identical over 7 bases. V dropped 6 bases and J dropped 4; count of bases not matched to a gene: 11. CDR1 and CDR2 from the germline V gene are MNHEY and SVGAGI. The CDR3 runs to 15 residues. Written as DNA, the CDR3 is TGTGCCAGCAGCCCCCAGGGAGGGGGCATCACTGAAGCTTTCTTT. It translates to CASSPQGGGITEAFF.

In its sample, this clone was seen once. The rearrangement links TRBV6-1 to TRBJ1-1; 10 positions match TRBD1. This CDR3 is built from 17 residues. Looked up from germline, CDR1 is MNHNS and CDR2 is SASEGT. J gave up 1 base and V 2 bases, and 7 bases lay outside the gene matches. Written as DNA, the CDR3 is TGTGCCAGCAGTGAAAGTTTCGGGGACAGGGGGAACACTGAAGCTTTCTTT. This encodes CASSESFGDRGNTEAFF.

The chain couples TRBV27 to TRBJ2-1; D unclear. The V and J ends lost 1 base and 9 bases respectively, with 7 bases between them. Germline CDR1 reads MNHEY; CDR2 reads SMNVEV (reference sequence). The CDR3 contains 12 residues. CDR3 coding DNA: TGTGCCAGCAGTTTATTAGTGGGTGAGCAGTTCTTC. Its translation is CASSLLVGEQFF.

The chain combines TRBV4-1 with TRBJ1-5; D may be TRBD1 (5 bases). CDR1 and CDR2 from the germline V gene are MGHRA and YSYEKL. The CDR3 sequence is 19 residues long. V lost 2 bases to trimming and J lost 4 bases, with 24 bases between them. The CDR3 DNA follows: TGCGCCAGCAGCCAATTAGGGGTGCGTTCAACAGAGAATAATCAGCCCCAGCATTTT. Translating it yields CASSQLGVRSTENNQPQHF.

This chain connects TRBV11-2 to TRBJ1-6; a possible D gene is TRBD1 (6 bases). Trimming removed 3 bases from V and 6 bases from J, with 9 bases in between. The CDR3 extends over 14 amino acids. Germline values: CDR1 SGHAT, CDR2 FQNNGV. This CDR3 is CASSLRGGNSPLHF. The CDR3 nucleotides read TGTGCCAGCAGCTTGAGGGGGGGTAATTCACCCCTCCACTTT. The variable domain in full, with the rest retrieved from reference TRBV11-2 and TRBJ1-6, is EAGVAQSPRYKIIEKRQSVAFWCNPISGHATLYWYQQILGQGPKLLIQFQNNGVVDDSQLPKDRFSAERLKGVDSTLKIQPAKLEDSAVYLCASSLRGGNSPLHFGNGTRLTVT.

The genes are TRBV23-1 and TRBJ2-3; D is possibly TRBD1 (6 bases). TRBV23-1 is reported as an ORF; its role is uncertain. Trimming stripped 8 bases from V and 6 bases from J, with 21 bases between. The length of the CDR3 is 15 residues. The CDR3 loop reads CASRTWAGAPDTQYF. CDR3 in DNA: TGCGCCAGCCGGACCTGGGCAGGGGCACCCGATACGCAGTATTTT.

The rearrangement joins TRBV15 to TRBJ2-7, with D uncertain. Germline CDR1 reads LNHNV; CDR2 reads YYDKDF (reference sequence). V was cut by 7 bases and J by 1 base, with 5 bases left in between. The CDR3 is 11 residues long. CDR3 region: CATMGSYEQYF. The CDR3 bases are TGTGCCACCATGGGGTCCTACGAGCAGTACTTC. Full variable domain (rest looked up from reference TRBV15 and TRBJ2-7): DAMVIQNPRYQVTQFGKPVTLSCSQTLNHNVMYWYQQKSSQAPKLLFHYYDKDFNNEADTPDNFQSRRPNTSFCFLDIRSPGLGDTAMYLCATMGSYEQYFGPGTRLTVT.

The chain joins TRBV5-4 to TRBJ2-1; D is undetermined. V lost 5 bases and J lost 4, with 10 bases in between. Germline V lookup: CDR1 SGHNT, CDR2 YYREEE (reference sequence). This CDR3 contains 13 residues. This CDR3 reads CASRSLGYNEQFF. The CDR3 nucleotides read TGTGCCAGCAGATCGTTAGGGTACAATGAGCAGTTCTTC.

This chain joins TRBV9 and TRBJ2-5; D might be TRBD1 or TRBD2, each matching 6 bases. Trimming shortened V by 0 bases and J by 5 bases, and 14 bases separated the two germline ends. The germline V gene encodes CDR1 SGDLS and CDR2 YYNGEE. The length of the CDR3 is 15 residues. The CDR3 DNA follows: TGTGCCAGCAGCGTAGGGCGGGGTACAGGGGAGACCCAGTACTTC. The encoded protein is CASSVGRGTGETQYF.

The chain recombines TRBV4-1 with TRBJ2-7; tentatively, D is TRBD2 (5 bases). The ends were cut back, 4 bases at V and 6 bases at J, with 19 bases in the middle. The CDR3 has 15 residues. CDR1 and CDR2 from the germline V gene are MGHRA and YSYEKL. In DNA, the CDR3 is TGCGCCAGCAGCCTACGCTCGAACGGGGTTTTCGAGCAGTACTTC. Translating it yields CASSLRSNGVFEQYF.

This clone was detected only once. This rearrangement joins TRBV7-8 to TRBJ2-3; the match to TRBD2 covers 7 bases. This CDR3 spans 17 amino acids. Germline CDR1 reads SGHVS; CDR2 reads FQNEAQ. V lost 7 bases and J lost 4; bases outside the gene matches: 17. The CDR3: CASMTPLGSGNADTQYF. CDR3 in DNA: TGTGCCAGCATGACACCCTTAGGGAGCGGGAATGCAGATACGCAGTATTTT.

In its sample, this clone was seen once. V gene TRBV19 combines with J gene TRBJ1-1, with D hard to call. The CDR3 spans 13 residues. With 5 bases removed from V and 0 bases from J, the gap between germline ends came to 7 bases. The germline CDR1 and CDR2 sequences are LNHDA and SQIVND (reference sequence). The CDR3 DNA is TGTGCCAGTAGTTTAAGACTGAACACTGAAGCTTTCTTT. Its protein product is CASSLRLNTEAFF.

The chain has TRBV7-9 and TRBJ2-1, with D maybe TRBD1 (5 bases). Trimming removed 1 base at V and 9 bases at J, with 13 bases between. Per the germline V gene, CDR1 is SEHNR and CDR2 is FQNEAQ (reference sequence). This CDR3 spans 14 amino acids. DNA for the CDR3: TGTGCCAGCAGCTTAGAACGTTTGGGGCGTGAGCAGTTCTTC. Protein: CASSLERLGREQFF. Full variable domain (outside the CDR3, taken from reference TRBV7-9 and TRBJ2-1): DTGVSQNPRHKITKRGQNVTFRCDPISEHNRLYWYRQTLGQGPEFLTYFQNEAQLEKSRLLSDRFSAERPKGSFSTLEIQRTEQGDSAMYLCASSLERLGREQFFGPGTRLTVL.

The CDR3 region is CASSLVGASYGYTF. The CDR3 region has the DNA TGTGCCAGCAGTTTAGTAGGGGCGTCCTATGGCTACACCTTC. The V and J genes are TRBV27 and TRBJ1-2; possibly TRBD1 for D (5 bases). The CDR3 is made up of 14 amino acids. Germline-derived CDR1 and CDR2 are MNHEY and SMNVEV (reference sequence). Trimming took off 2 bases at V and 4 bases at J, with 11 bases between the two ends.

The chain carries TRBV10-3 and TRBJ2-7; 10 nucleotides align to TRBD1. CDR3 length: 14 residues. Germline V gene sequence: CDR1 ENHRY, CDR2 SYGVKD. The ends lost 0 bases at V and 5 bases at J; junction bases unmatched: 1. CDR3 sequence (DNA): TGTGCCATCAGTGAGTCCGGGACAGGGGACGAGCAGTACTTC. This gives the protein CAISESGTGDEQYF.